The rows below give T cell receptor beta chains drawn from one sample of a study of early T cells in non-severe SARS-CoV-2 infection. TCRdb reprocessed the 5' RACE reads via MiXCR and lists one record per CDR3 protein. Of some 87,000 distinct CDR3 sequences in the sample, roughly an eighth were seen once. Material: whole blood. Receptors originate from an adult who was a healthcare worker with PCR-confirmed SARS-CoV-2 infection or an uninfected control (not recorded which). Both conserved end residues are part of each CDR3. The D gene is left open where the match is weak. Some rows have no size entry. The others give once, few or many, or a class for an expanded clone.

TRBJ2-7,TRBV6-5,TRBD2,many,TGTGCCAGCAGCCCCCGCCGGACCGGGACTAGCGTCGACTACGAGCAGTACTTC,CASSPRRTGTSVDYEQYF
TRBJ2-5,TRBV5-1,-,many,TGCGCCAGCAGCTTGGGGCGAGGAAACCAAGAGACCCAGTACTTC,CASSLGRGNQETQYF
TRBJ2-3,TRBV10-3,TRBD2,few,TGTGCCACCAACAGCCCGGGACTAGTCAGCACAGATACGCAGTATTTT,CATNSPGLVSTDTQYF
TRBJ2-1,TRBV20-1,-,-,TGCAGTGCTAGAGTCGTCGGAAACAATGAGCAGTTCTTC,CSARVVGNNEQFF
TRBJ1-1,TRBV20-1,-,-,TGCAGTGCTAGAGATGATCGACGGGTGGGAGCTTTCTTT,CSARDDRRVGAFF
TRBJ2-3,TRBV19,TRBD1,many,TGTGCCAGTAGTATAGAAGCAGGGGGCGGGCTTGACGCAGATACGCAGTATTTT,CASSIEAGGGLDADTQYF
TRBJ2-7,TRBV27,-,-,TGTGCCAGCCGACTGACCGTTCGCTACGAGCAGTACTTC,CASRLTVRYEQYF
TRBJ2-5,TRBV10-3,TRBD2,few,TGTGCCATCAGCCCAACTAGCGGGGAACAGACCCAGTACTTC,CAISPTSGEQTQYF
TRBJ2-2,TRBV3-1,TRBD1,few,TGTGCCAGCAGCCAGGACAGGATGAACACCGGGGAGCTGTTTTTT,CASSQDRMNTGELFF
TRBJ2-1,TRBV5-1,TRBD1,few,TGCGCCAGCAGCTTGGGGGCAGGGGGCTACAATGAGCAGTTCTTC,CASSLGAGGYNEQFF
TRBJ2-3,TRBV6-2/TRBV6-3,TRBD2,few,TGTGCCAGCAGTTACGGACTAGCGGGGATCACAGATACGCAGTATTTT,CASSYGLAGITDTQYF
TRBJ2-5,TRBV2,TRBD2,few,TGTGCCAGCAGTGAAGGAACGGGGGGACCTTTAGAGACCCAGTACTTC,CASSEGTGGPLETQYF
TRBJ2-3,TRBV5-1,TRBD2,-,TGCGCCAGCAGCTCGACCTGGACTAGCGGGGGCACAGATACGCAGTATTTT,CASSSTWTSGGTDTQYF
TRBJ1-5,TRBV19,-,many,TGTGCCAGTAGTATCGGCCGGGGGAAAAATCAGCCCCAGCATTTT,CASSIGRGKNQPQHF
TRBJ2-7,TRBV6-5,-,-,TGTGCCAGCAAAAAAAGGGGGTACGAGCAGTACTTC,CASKKRGYEQYF
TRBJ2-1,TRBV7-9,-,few,TGTGCCAGCAAGCCGGGGGCCAGCTCCTACAATGAGCAGTTCTTC,CASKPGASSYNEQFF
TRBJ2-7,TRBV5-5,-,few,TGTGCCAGCAGCTTGGGGGGCAGGGCCTACGAGCAGTACTTC,CASSLGGRAYEQYF
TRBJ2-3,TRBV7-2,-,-,TGTGCCAGCAGCTTCCCCAGGGGTGGCGCAGATACGCAGTATTTT,CASSFPRGGADTQYF
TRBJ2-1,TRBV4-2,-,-,TGTGCCAGCAGCCAAGATGAGGGGAGCTCCTACAATGAGCAGTTCTTC,CASSQDEGSSYNEQFF
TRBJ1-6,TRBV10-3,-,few,TGTGCCATAACTGAACAGGCGCCGGGGGTCAATTCACCCCTCCACTTT,CAITEQAPGVNSPLHF
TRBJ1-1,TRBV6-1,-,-,TGTGCCAGCAGCCGACAGAGAGAAGCTTTCTTT,CASSRQREAFF
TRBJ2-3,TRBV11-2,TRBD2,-,TGTGCCAGCAGCTCCCGGACTAGCACAAGCACAGATACGCAGTATTTT,CASSSRTSTSTDTQYF
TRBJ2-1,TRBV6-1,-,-,TGTGCCAGCAATTCCGGGAGAATCGTGAATGAGCAGTTCTTC,CASNSGRIVNEQFF
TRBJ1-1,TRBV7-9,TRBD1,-,TGTGCCAGCAGCTTAGAGGGGACAGGGTGGACTGAAGCTTTCTTT,CASSLEGTGWTEAFF
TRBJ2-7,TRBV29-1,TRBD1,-,TGCAGCGCGGGACAGGGATCCTACGAGCAGTACTTC,CSAGQGSYEQYF
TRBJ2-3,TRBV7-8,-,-,TGTGCCAGCAGCCCAGGTTATAGCACAGATACGCAGTATTTT,CASSPGYSTDTQYF
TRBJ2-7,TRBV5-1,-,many,TGCGCCAGCAGCTTGAATGCGGTCGAAGGGAAGGGGTCCTACGAGCAGTACTTC,CASSLNAVEGKGSYEQYF
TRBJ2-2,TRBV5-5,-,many,TGTGCCAGCAGCTTGGCGGGGAACACCGGGGAGCTGTTTTTT,CASSLAGNTGELFF
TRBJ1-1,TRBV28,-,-,TGTGCCAGCAGTCCGGGAGCCCTGATCACTGAAGCTTTCTTT,CASSPGALITEAFF
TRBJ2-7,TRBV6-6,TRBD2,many,TGTGCCAGCAGTTCGCCGGGACTAACCTCCTACGAGCAGTACTTC,CASSSPGLTSYEQYF
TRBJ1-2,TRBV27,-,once,TGTGCCAGCAGTACACTAGACAGGACTATCGGCTACACCTTC,CASSTLDRTIGYTF
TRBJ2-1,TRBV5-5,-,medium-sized,TGTGCCAGCAGCTGGGTTAGTAACGGGATTGAGCAGTTCTTC,CASSWVSNGIEQFF
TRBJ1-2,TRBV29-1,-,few,TGCAGCGGCAGGAGTGACTATGGCTACACCTTC,CSGRSDYGYTF
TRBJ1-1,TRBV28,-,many,TGTGCCAGCAGGGGATCTTCGCTGAACACTGAAGCTTTCTTT,CASRGSSLNTEAFF
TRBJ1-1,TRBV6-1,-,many,TGTGCCAGCAGCGGTGTCACTGAAGCTTTCTTT,CASSGVTEAFF
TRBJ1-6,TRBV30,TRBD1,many,TGTGCCCGACAATCTGACAGGGGTCAGGATTCACCCCTCCACTTT,CARQSDRGQDSPLHF
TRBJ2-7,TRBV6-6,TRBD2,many,TGTGCCAGCAGTTTCCTTCCACTAGCGGGGTCACACGAGCAGTACTTC,CASSFLPLAGSHEQYF
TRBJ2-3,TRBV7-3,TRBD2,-,TGTGCCAGCAGCCCCGTCCCCGCGGGGGGGGGAGATACGCAGTATTTT,CASSPVPAGGGDTQYF
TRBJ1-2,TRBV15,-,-,TGTGCCACCGGTCAGAAAGATGGCTACACCTTC,CATGQKDGYTF
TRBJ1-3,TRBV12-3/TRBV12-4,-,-,TGTGCCAGCAGTACGACGGACGGAAACACCATATATTTT,CASSTTDGNTIYF
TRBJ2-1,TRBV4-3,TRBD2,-,TGCGCCAGCAGCCAAGACCCTAGCGGCCAAAGCTCCTACAATGAGCAGTTCTTC,CASSQDPSGQSSYNEQFF
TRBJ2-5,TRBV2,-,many,TGTGCCAGCAGTAAGGACAGGTTCGCGGGGGAGACCCAGTACTTC,CASSKDRFAGETQYF
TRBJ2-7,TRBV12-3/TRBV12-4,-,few,TGTGCCAGCAGCCGGGGGTCCTACGAGCAGTACTTC,CASSRGSYEQYF
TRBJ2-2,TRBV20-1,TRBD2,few,TGCAGTGCTTTTAGCGGGGGCTGGGACACCGGGGAGCTGTTTTTT,CSAFSGGWDTGELFF
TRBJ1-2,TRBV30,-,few,TGTGCCTGGAGCCCCGGGGGGTCCTATGGCTACACCTTC,CAWSPGGSYGYTF
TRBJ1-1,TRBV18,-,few,TGTGCCAGCTCACCCGGCGGGACACACGCTTTCTTT,CASSPGGTHAFF
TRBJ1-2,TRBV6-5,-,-,TGTGCCAGCAGCTCGGGTGGTCCGGGACCCCTCTATGGCTACACCTTC,CASSSGGPGPLYGYTF
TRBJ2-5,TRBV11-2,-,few,TGTGCCAGCAGCTTAGATTGGCTTGGCCGGGGGGAGACCCAGTACTTC,CASSLDWLGRGETQYF
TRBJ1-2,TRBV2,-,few,TGTGCCAGCAGTGAAGGTCGCAGAAACTATGGCTACACCTTC,CASSEGRRNYGYTF
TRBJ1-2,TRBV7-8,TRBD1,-,TGTGCCAGCACCCAGGGGGTTGGCTACACCTTC,CASTQGVGYTF
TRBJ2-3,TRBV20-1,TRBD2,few,TGCAGTGCTGCTAGCGGGGGGCCCGGAGATACGCAGTATTTT,CSAASGGPGDTQYF
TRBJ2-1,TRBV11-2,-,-,TGTGCCAGCAGCTTAATGGGGGGCTTTAACGATGAGCAGTTCTTC,CASSLMGGFNDEQFF
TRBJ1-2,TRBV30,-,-,TGTGCCTGGAGATACGGGGTGGGGAACTATGGCTACACCTTC,CAWRYGVGNYGYTF
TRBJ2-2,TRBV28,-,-,TGTGCCAGCGGGGGGAACACCGGGGAGCTGTTTTTT,CASGGNTGELFF
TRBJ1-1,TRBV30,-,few,TGTGTCTGGAGTGTAGGGCAGAACACTGAAGCTTTCTTT,CVWSVGQNTEAFF
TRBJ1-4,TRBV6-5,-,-,TGTGCCAGCAGTCAACGGACCGTCGGGGAAAAACTGTTTTTT,CASSQRTVGEKLFF
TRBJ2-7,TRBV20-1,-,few,TGCAGTGCCACTTATACAGAGAGAGGGGCCTACGAGCAGTACTTC,CSATYTERGAYEQYF